These 15 T cell receptor beta chains share one sample of origin, sequenced in a study of identical twins. TCRdb passed the 5' RACE reads through MiXCR, listing each CDR3 protein once. The sample has around 570,000 distinct CDR3 sequences, just under 10% seen once. These data also formed part of another study, on yellow fever vaccine responses in identical twins.

Sample: PBMCs. All receptors come from a woman under 30 in good health.

Ten or more counts support this clonotype. The CDR3 is CASSSAGTRIFGEQFF. The CDR3 nucleotides read TGTGCCAGCAGTTCCGCCGGGACTAGAATATTTGGTGAGCAGTTCTTC. The rearrangement links TRBV27 to TRBJ2-1; 8 nucleotides line up with TRBD2. CDR1 is MNHEY and CDR2 is SMNVEV in the germline V gene (reference sequence). V lost 4 bases, J lost 9 bases, and 14 bases stayed unmatched. This CDR3 has 16 amino acids.

The chain is built from TRBV30 and TRBJ2-5, with a tentative D call TRBD1 (6 bases). Between the trimmed V and J ends, which lost 1 base and 2 bases, there was a span of 11 bases. The CDR3 totals 14 residues. Germline CDR1 GTSNPN, CDR2 SVGIG (reference sequence). CDR3 sequence reads: CAWSGWGQQETQYF. The CDR3 nucleotides read TGTGCCTGGAGTGGGTGGGGGCAGCAAGAGACCCAGTACTTC.

This clonotype was seen repeatedly, ten times or more. This chain joins TRBV20-1 and TRBJ2-4; possible D gene TRBD1, 5 bases. This CDR3 has 15 residues. Germline V lookup: CDR1 DFQATT, CDR2 SNEGSKA (reference sequence). Trimming took 0 bases from V and 2 from J, leaving 11 bases between them. CDR3 loop: CSARDVRVSKNIQYF. As DNA, the CDR3 is TGCAGTGCTAGAGATGTCAGGGTATCCAAAAACATTCAGTACTTC.

A note on this clonotype: The germline gene is not matched at one end of the junction; a read error may be the cause. The chain couples TRBV2 to TRBJ1-2; TRBD1 matches at 9 bases. The length of the CDR3 is 12 residues. The germline CDR1 and CDR2 sequences are SNHLY and FYNNEI. The CDR3 DNA reads TGTGCCAGCACCCTGGGACAGGGCCAATCGAGGTTC. It encodes CASTLGQGQSRF.

This clonotype came up a few times. The chain combines TRBV7-9 with TRBJ2-5; 9 nucleotides agree with TRBD1. The CDR3 consists of 16 residues. The V and J ends lost 6 bases and 6 bases, in that order; junction bases with no gene match: 14. Per the germline V gene, CDR1 is SEHNR and CDR2 is FQNEAQ (reference sequence). The CDR3 region has the DNA TGTGCCAGCAGTCAAGGGGATACACAGGGGGCGAAGACCCAGTACTTC. Translation: CASSQGDTQGAKTQYF.

V usage is TRBV14 and J usage is TRBJ2-7, with D uncertain. With 2 bases removed from V and 6 bases from J, the gap between germline ends came to 11 bases. This CDR3 spans 13 amino acids. The germline gives CDR1 SGHDN, CDR2 FVKESK. CDR3 protein: CASSQRRAGEQYF. The CDR3 nucleotides are TGTGCCAGCAGCCAACGCAGAGCCGGCGAGCAGTACTTC.

The CDR3 sequence: CSAKPGGVGEQFF. CDR3 coding DNA: TGCAGTGCTAAACCCGGAGGAGTAGGTGAGCAGTTCTTC. The rearrangement uses TRBV20-1 and TRBJ2-1, with D perhaps matching TRBD2 (5 bases). This CDR3 is built from 13 residues. Between the trimmed V and J ends, which lost 4 bases and 9 bases, there was a span of 16 bases. Germline lookup yields CDR1 DFQATT and CDR2 SNEGSKA (reference sequence).

CDR3: CASSQDEWTSGGQGNEQFF. CDR3 coding DNA: TGTGCCAGCAGCCAAGATGAGTGGACTAGCGGGGGGCAGGGGAATGAGCAGTTCTTC. The chain has TRBV4-2 and TRBJ2-1; 14 bases fit TRBD2. Germline loops: CDR1 LGHNA, CDR2 YNFKEQ. The trim removed 0 bases at V and 7 bases at J, leaving 11 bases unmatched. The CDR3 contains 19 residues.

This clonotype was detected a few times. The J gene is TRBJ2-5, the V gene TRBV6-1; TRBD1 matches 8 bases. CDR3 length: 15 amino acids. V shed 5 bases, J shed 2 bases, and the junction held 7 bases outside the gene matches. Germline-derived CDR1 and CDR2 are MNHNS and SASEGT. CDR3 sequence (DNA): TGTGCCAGCAGTCGGACAGGGCTAGCTCAAGAGACCCAGTACTTC. It translates to CASSRTGLAQETQYF.

The chain has TRBV7-6 and TRBJ2-1; D is uncertain. The CDR3 consists of 18 residues. Between the trimmed V and J ends, which lost 1 base and 5 bases, there was a span of 21 bases. Germline CDR1 reads SGHVS; CDR2 reads FNYEAQ. CDR3 in DNA: TGTGCCAGCAGCTTAGAGCGACCGCAGGTTCTCATTCACAATGAGCAGTTCTTC. This codes for CASSLERPQVLIHNEQFF.

This clonotype was picked up a small number of times. The V call is TRBV28, the J call TRBJ2-6, with D possibly matching TRBD1 (5 bases). The CDR3 is made up of 12 amino acids. Germline V gene data show CDR1 as MDHEN and CDR2 as SYDVKM. V dropped 6 bases and J dropped 12 bases, with 12 bases sitting between them. The CDR3 DNA sequence: TGTGCCAGCAGCCTCCCAGGGTCCGTCCTGACTTTC. It specifies CASSLPGSVLTF.

Ten or more counts support this clonotype. V usage is TRBV29-1 and J usage is TRBJ2-1, with a weak D call TRBD2 (5 bases). Trimming pared 5 bases from V and 7 bases from J, leaving 15 bases between. This CDR3 spans 13 amino acids. Germline CDR1 reads SQVTM; CDR2 reads ANQGSEA. CDR3 DNA sequence: TGCAGCGTTTTGTCCGGGATCTGGAATGAGCAGTTCTTC. Translated, it gives CSVLSGIWNEQFF.

V gene TRBV29-1 combines with J gene TRBJ2-7; no definite D call. V dropped 7 bases and J dropped 0 bases, with 7 bases sitting between them. The CDR3 is 11 residues long. Germline V gene sequence: CDR1 SQVTM, CDR2 ANQGSEA. The CDR3 protein is CSATGSYEQYF. CDR3 coding DNA: TGCAGCGCGACGGGCTCCTACGAGCAGTACTTC.

This clonotype has a count of ten or more. V gene TRBV12-3 or TRBV12-4 combines with J gene TRBJ2-7; 8 nucleotides align to TRBD1. Trimming removed 8 bases from V and 1 base from J; junction bases left unmatched: 4. The length of the CDR3 is 13 residues. DNA for the CDR3: TGTGCCAGCGGGGGACAGGCGTCCTACGAGCAGTACTTC. Translation: CASGGQASYEQYF.

The rearrangement links TRBV29-1 to TRBJ2-1; no firm D call. This CDR3 comprises 12 residues. Trimming removed 4 bases at V and 9 bases at J, with 13 bases between. CDR1 is SQVTM, CDR2 ANQGSEA, per germline. CDR3 loop: CSVAGPRGEQFF. CDR3 bases: TGCAGCGTTGCTGGTCCCAGAGGTGAGCAGTTCTTC.